The sequence of this T cell receptor beta chain was determined in a study of neoadjuvant anti-PD-1 for oral cavity cancer. Profiling relied on immunoSEQ multiplex PCR, and the TCRdb table lists in-frame clones only, not all of them. The repertoire holds roughly 67,000 clones, with over 70% as singletons. CDR1 is SGHRS and CDR2 is YFSETQ in the germline V gene. V lost 3 bases, J lost 0 bases, and 6 bases lay in between. CDR3 length: 13 residues. Patients had newly diagnosed, untreated stage II-IVA oral cavity squamous cell carcinoma. The rearrangement links TRBV5-1 to TRBJ1-1; D call uncertain. The receptor was derived from a person between 40 and 85 years old with oral cavity squamous cell carcinoma. Sequencing was performed on PBMCs, taken before nivolumab (anti-PD-1) treatment. The CDR3, as DNA: TGCGCCAGCAGCTCCCTCATGAACACTGAAGCTTTCTTT. It codes for CASSSLMNTEAFF.